These 6 T cell receptor beta chains were sequenced from one sample in a study of blood T cell repertoires in COVID-19. Data came from immunoSEQ multiplex PCR; TCRdb stores just in-frame clones and leaves some out. This sample has 65,000 to 95,000 clones, with approximately 90% found just once. What was sequenced was peripheral blood. Receptors originate from a man aged 45-65 years with active COVID-19.

This clone was observed once. This chain links TRBV28 with TRBJ2-5; D might be TRBD1 (5 bases). V was pared by 5 bases and J by 3 bases, with 16 bases between. Germline V lookup: CDR1 MDHEN, CDR2 SYDVKM. The CDR3 has 15 amino acids. The CDR3 coding sequence is TGTGCCAGCAGTCTATATCCAGGGAAAGAAGAGACCCAGTACTTC. Translating it yields CASSLYPGKEETQYF.

This chain links TRBV7-9 with TRBJ2-5; 8 bases line up with TRBD2. From germline, CDR1 is SEHNR and CDR2 FQNEAQ (reference sequence). The CDR3 is 15 amino acids. The junction had 5 bases not matched to a gene; V was cut back by 3 bases and J by 2 bases. The CDR3 loop reads CASSFLAGGQETQYF. The CDR3 DNA reads as TGTGCCAGCAGCTTTCTGGCGGGAGGTCAAGAGACCCAGTACTTC.

This clone was picked up one time. This chain links TRBV19 with TRBJ2-7; 8 bases match TRBD2. CDR3 length: 15 residues. Germline CDR1 reads LNHDA; CDR2 reads SQIVND (reference sequence). Unmatched junction bases numbered 8, after V lost 1 base and J lost 6 bases. Here the CDR3 reads CASSIGRTLAGEQYF. The CDR3 DNA reads as TGTGCCAGTAGTATAGGGAGGACGCTAGCGGGCGAGCAGTACTTC. The full variable domain, its missing parts supplied by reference TRBV19 and TRBJ2-7, is DGGITQSPKYLFRKEGQNVTLSCEQNLNHDAMYWYRQDPGQGLRLIYYSQIVNDFQKGDIAEGYSVSREKKESFPLTVTSAQKNPTAFYLCASSIGRTLAGEQYFGPGTRLTVT.

The V and J genes are TRBV13 and TRBJ2-7, with D possibly TRBD1 on 7 matching bases. CDR3 size: 17 residues. The germline V gene has CDR1 PRHDT and CDR2 FYEKMQ (reference sequence). The V gene lost 0 bases and the J gene lost 0 bases, with 15 bases spanning the gap. In DNA, the CDR3 is TGTGCCAGCAGCTTAGGCCTCGGGGGACAGTTCTCCTACGAGCAGTACTTC. It is translated as CASSLGLGGQFSYEQYF.

The CDR3 bases are TGTGCCAGCAGAAAATCAGGGGGCGCAAGCAATCAGCCCCAGCATTTT. It encodes CASRKSGGASNQPQHF. The chain carries TRBV28 and TRBJ1-5, with 8 bases identical to TRBD1. The CDR3 totals 16 residues. V lost 6 bases to trimming and J lost 1 base; unmatched junction nucleotides: 8. Per the germline V gene, CDR1 is MDHEN and CDR2 is SYDVKM.

The rearrangement joins TRBV28 to TRBJ1-2; D is unresolved. Between the trimmed V and J ends, which lost 5 bases and 6 bases, there was a span of 13 bases. The CDR3 runs to 13 residues. Germline V gene lookup returns CDR1 MDHEN and CDR2 SYDVKM. This chain's CDR3 is CASSQLAVNGYTF. As DNA, the CDR3 is TGTGCCAGCAGTCAACTCGCGGTTAATGGCTACACCTTC.